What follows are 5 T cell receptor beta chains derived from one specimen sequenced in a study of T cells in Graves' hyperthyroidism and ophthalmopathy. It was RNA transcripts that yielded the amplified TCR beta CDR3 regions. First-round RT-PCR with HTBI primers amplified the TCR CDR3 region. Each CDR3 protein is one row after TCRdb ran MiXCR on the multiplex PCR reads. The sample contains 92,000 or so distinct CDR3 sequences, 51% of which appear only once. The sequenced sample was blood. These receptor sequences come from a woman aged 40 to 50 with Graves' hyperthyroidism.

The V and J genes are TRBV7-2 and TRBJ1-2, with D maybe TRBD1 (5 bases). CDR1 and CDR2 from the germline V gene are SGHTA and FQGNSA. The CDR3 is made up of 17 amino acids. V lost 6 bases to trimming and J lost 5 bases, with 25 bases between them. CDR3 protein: CASRQWGDSETLYGYTF. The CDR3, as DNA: TGTGCCAGCAGGCAGTGGGGGGACTCAGAGACCCTTTATGGCTACACCTTC.

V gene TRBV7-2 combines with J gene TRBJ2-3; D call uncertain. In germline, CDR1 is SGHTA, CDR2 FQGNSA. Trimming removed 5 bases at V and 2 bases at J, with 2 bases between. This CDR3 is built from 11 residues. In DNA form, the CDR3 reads TGTGCCAGCAGCCCCACAGATACGCAGTATTTT. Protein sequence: CASSPTDTQYF.

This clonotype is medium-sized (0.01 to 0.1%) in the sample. The CDR3 reads CSAPGQKETQYF. As DNA, the CDR3 is TGCAGTGCTCCGGGACAGAAAGAGACCCAGTACTTC. The chain is built from TRBV20-1 and TRBJ2-5; the match to TRBD1 covers 7 bases. Germline V gene data show CDR1 as DFQATT and CDR2 as SNEGSKA (reference sequence). After removal of 5 bases from V and 3 bases from J, the junction contained 3 bases not matched to a gene. The CDR3 loop spans 12 amino acids.

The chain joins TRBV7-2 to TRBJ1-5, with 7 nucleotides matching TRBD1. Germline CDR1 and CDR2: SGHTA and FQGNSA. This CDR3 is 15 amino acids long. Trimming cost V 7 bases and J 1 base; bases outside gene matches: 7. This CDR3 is CASTLTGRSNQPQHF. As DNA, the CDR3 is TGTGCCAGCACCCTGACAGGGAGAAGCAATCAGCCCCAGCATTTT.

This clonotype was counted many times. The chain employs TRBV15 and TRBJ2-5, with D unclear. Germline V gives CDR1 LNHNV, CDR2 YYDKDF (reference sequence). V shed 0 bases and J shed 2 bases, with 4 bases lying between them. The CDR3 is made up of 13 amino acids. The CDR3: CATSREGQETQYF. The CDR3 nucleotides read TGTGCCACCAGCAGAGAGGGACAAGAGACCCAGTACTTC.